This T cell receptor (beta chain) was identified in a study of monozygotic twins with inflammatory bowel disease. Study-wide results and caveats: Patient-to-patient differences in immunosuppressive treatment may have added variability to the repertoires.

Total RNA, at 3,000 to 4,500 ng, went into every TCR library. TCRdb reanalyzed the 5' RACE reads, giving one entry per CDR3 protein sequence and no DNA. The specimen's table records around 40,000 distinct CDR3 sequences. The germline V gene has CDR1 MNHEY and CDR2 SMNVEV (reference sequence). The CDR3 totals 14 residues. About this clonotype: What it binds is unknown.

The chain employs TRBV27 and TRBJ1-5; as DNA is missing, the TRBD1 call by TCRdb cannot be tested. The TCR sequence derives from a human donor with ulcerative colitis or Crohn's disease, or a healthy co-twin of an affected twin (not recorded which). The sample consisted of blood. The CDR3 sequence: CASSLFSRDQPQHF.